What follows are 24 T cell receptor beta chains derived from one specimen sequenced in a study of blood T cell repertoires in COVID-19. The protocol was immunoSEQ multiplex PCR, while the TCRdb copy is restricted to in-frame clones and leaves out a portion. Here the sample spans about 150,000 clones, about 85% being singletons. Sample: peripheral blood. Receptor source: a man in his sixties with COVID-19, enrolled during active disease.

The J gene is TRBJ2-6, the V gene TRBV6-2 or TRBV6-3; TRBD1 aligns across 7 bases. V lost 5 bases to trimming and J lost 4 bases; unmatched junction nucleotides: 5. The CDR3 covers 15 residues. Germline-derived CDR1 and CDR2 are MNHEY and SVGEGT. The CDR3 DNA reads as TGTGCCAGCAGTGACAGGGTCTTCGGGGCCAACGTCCTGACTTTC. Its protein is CASSDRVFGANVLTF.

The V gene is TRBV12-5, the J gene TRBJ1-1; perhaps TRBD1 as D (5 bases). The CDR3 is 16 residues long. Germline CDR1 reads LGHNT; CDR2 reads FRNRAP. Trimming shortened V by 0 bases and J by 7 bases, and 18 bases separated the two germline ends. The CDR3 DNA sequence: TGTGCTAGTGGTTTGGTACAAGGGGCAGCAATGCATGAAGCTTTCTTT. Translated, it gives CASGLVQGAAMHEAFF.

The chain employs TRBV19 and TRBJ2-5, with D perhaps matching TRBD1 (6 bases). CDR1 and CDR2 from the germline V gene are LNHDA and SQIVND (reference sequence). The CDR3 has 14 residues. The germline V and J ends were trimmed by 7 bases and 4 bases, with 16 bases remaining between them. The DNA of the CDR3 is TGTGCCAGTACCCCGACAGGTGGGGCAGAGACCCAGTACTTC. Amino acids: CASTPTGGAETQYF.

The chain links TRBV28 to TRBJ1-4, with D maybe TRBD1 (6 bases). With 6 bases removed from V and 7 bases from J, the gap between germline ends came to 21 bases. Germline V lookup: CDR1 MDHEN, CDR2 SYDVKM. The CDR3 sequence is 16 residues long. The CDR3 reads CASSYPVGRGSEKLFF. Here the CDR3 DNA reads TGTGCCAGCAGCTACCCAGTCGGGAGGGGGAGTGAAAAACTGTTTTTT.

The table lists this clone with a few counts. The J gene is TRBJ1-2, the V gene TRBV27, with 9 bases that match TRBD1. The CDR3 is 20 residues long. The ends lost 5 bases at V and 6 bases at J; junction bases unmatched: 25. Looked up from germline, CDR1 is MNHEY and CDR2 is SMNVEV (reference sequence). The DNA of the CDR3 is TGTGCCAGCAGTACAACGACGTTTTTTGGGTTGGCCGGACAGGGGCATGGCTACACCTTC. Protein: CASSTTTFFGLAGQGHGYTF.

The chain is built from TRBV19 and TRBJ2-1; tentatively, D is TRBD2 (6 bases). CDR1 LNHDA and CDR2 SQIVND come from the germline V gene (reference sequence). V lost 0 bases and J 0 bases, leaving 18 bases between the germline ends. The CDR3 runs to 19 residues. The DNA of the CDR3 is TGTGCCAGTAGTATAGATTGGGGATCGGCGGGGAGCTCCTACAATGAGCAGTTCTTC. Encoded protein: CASSIDWGSAGSSYNEQFF.

The chain uses TRBV19 and TRBJ2-7; possible D gene TRBD2, 5 bases. Germline CDR1 reads LNHDA; CDR2 reads SQIVND (reference sequence). The V gene lost 1 base and the J gene lost 4 bases, with 14 bases spanning the gap. The length of the CDR3 is 15 residues. The CDR3 spells CASSIVGRGIYEQYF. Written as DNA, the CDR3 is TGTGCCAGTAGTATAGTTGGCAGAGGGATATACGAGCAGTACTTC.

V and J are TRBV5-1 and TRBJ2-5, with 7 nucleotides matching TRBD1. The CDR3 sequence is 16 residues long. CDR1 and CDR2 from the germline V gene are SGHRS and YFSETQ. J lost 4 bases, V lost 4 bases, and 13 bases had no gene match. The DNA for the CDR3 is TGCGCCAGCAGCACACTCTCGACAGGGCAGAGAGAGACCCAGTACTTC. Translated: CASSTLSTGQRETQYF. The full variable domain, completed using reference TRBV5-1 and TRBJ2-5, is KAGVTQTPRYLIKTRGQQVTLSCSPISGHRSVSWYQQTPGQGLQFLFEYFSETQRNKGNFPGRFSGRQFSNSRSEMNVSTLELGDSALYLCASSTLSTGQRETQYFGPGTRLLVL.

The chain has TRBV7-8 and TRBJ2-2, with D unresolved. Germline CDR1 SGHVS, CDR2 FQNEAQ. The CDR3 is 13 amino acids. Trimming removed 0 bases from V and 6 bases from J, with 5 bases in between. The CDR3 region is CASSLASSGELFF. The CDR3 DNA reads TGTGCCAGCAGCTTAGCGAGTTCCGGGGAGCTGTTTTTT.

This clone has a single count. This chain connects TRBV15 to TRBJ1-2, with D unresolved. The V end was cut by 2 bases, the J end by 4 bases, with 5 bases between. The CDR3 totals 12 residues. Looked up from germline, CDR1 is LNHNV and CDR2 is YYDKDF (reference sequence). The DNA of the CDR3 is TGTGCCACCAGCAGAACTGGCTATGGCTACACCTTC. This codes for CATSRTGYGYTF.

The rearrangement joins TRBV6-6 to TRBJ2-7; TRBD1 matches at 9 bases. Trimming removed 5 bases from V and 3 bases from J; junction bases left unmatched: 5. CDR1 and CDR2 (germline): MNHNY, SVGAGI (reference sequence). The CDR3 has 14 amino acids. The CDR3 nucleotides are TGTGCCAGCAGTCATGGGACAGGGCTCTACGAGCAGTACTTC. It codes for CASSHGTGLYEQYF.

The rearrangement joins TRBV5-8 to TRBJ2-1, with 12 bases identical to TRBD2. CDR1 and CDR2 from the germline V gene are SGHTS and YDEGEE. This CDR3 region has 16 residues. With V trimmed by 0 bases and J by 7 bases, 5 bases remained unmatched. The CDR3 reads CASSLGLTSGGNEQFF. In nucleotides, the CDR3 is TGTGCCAGCAGCTTGGGGTTAACTAGCGGGGGGAATGAGCAGTTCTTC.

J is TRBJ2-4 and V is TRBV29-1; possible D gene TRBD1, 6 bases. Germline V gene lookup returns CDR1 SQVTM and CDR2 ANQGSEA. The ends were cut back, 3 bases at V and 1 base at J, with 10 bases in the middle. The CDR3 has 14 residues. CDR3 region: CSVEKRGAKNIQYF. The DNA for the CDR3 is TGCAGCGTTGAGAAGAGGGGGGCCAAAAACATTCAGTACTTC. Complete variable domain (other parts from reference TRBV29-1 and TRBJ2-4): SAVISQKPSRDICQRGTSLTIQCQVDSQVTMMFWYRQQPGQSLTLIATANQGSEATYESGFVIDKFPISRPNLTFSTLTVSNMSPEDSSIYLCSVEKRGAKNIQYFGAGTRLSVL.

The chain has TRBV5-6 and TRBJ1-4; D is unresolved. Germline V CDR1 and CDR2: SGHDT, YYEEEE. The V end was cut by 4 bases, the J end by 10 bases, with 8 bases between. The CDR3 totals 11 residues. The DNA of the CDR3 is TGTGCCAGCAGCGCGGCCGGAAAACTGTTTTTT. The encoded protein is CASSAAGKLFF.

V and J are TRBV11-3 and TRBJ2-3, with D possibly TRBD2 on 5 matching bases. This CDR3 has 16 amino acids. V was cut by 4 bases and J by 0 bases, with 14 bases left in between. The V gene's germline CDR1 is SGHNT and CDR2 YENEEA. In DNA form, the CDR3 reads TGTGCCAGCAGCTCCCGTCGGGATAGAAGCACAGATACGCAGTATTTT. This codes for CASSSRRDRSTDTQYF.

J is TRBJ1-3 and V is TRBV7-2; D ambiguous. Germline CDR1 reads SGHTA; CDR2 reads FQGNSA. The CDR3 sequence is 14 residues long. Trimming took off 1 base at V and 3 bases at J, with 7 bases between the two ends. The chain's CDR3 is CASSLGSGGNTIYF. CDR3 DNA sequence: TGTGCCAGCAGCTTAGGGTCAGGTGGAAACACCATATATTTT.

This clone showed up just once. The chain's CDR3 is CASTNHLDSYGYTF. In nucleotides, the CDR3 is TGTGCCAGCACCAATCACCTAGACAGCTATGGCTACACCTTC. The chain carries TRBV6-6 and TRBJ1-2; weak D call: TRBD1 (5 bases). The CDR3 contains 14 residues. V was shortened by 7 bases and J by 4 bases, with 16 bases between the two germline ends. Germline lookup yields CDR1 MNHNY and CDR2 SVGAGI (reference sequence).

This chain connects TRBV2 to TRBJ1-1; D not certain. This CDR3 region has 14 residues. Trimming left V 6 bases short and J 1 base short, with 12 bases between. CDR1 and CDR2 (germline): SNHLY, FYNNEI. The CDR3 coding sequence is TGTGCCAGCAGGTACGATAACAGGAACACTGAAGCTTTCTTT. It encodes CASRYDNRNTEAFF.

The V call is TRBV18, the J call TRBJ2-1; 7 bases align to TRBD2. The CDR3 totals 16 residues. The germline V gene encodes CDR1 KGHSH and CDR2 LQKENI. V lost 4 bases and J lost 0; bases outside the gene matches: 6. The CDR3 bases are TGTGCCAGCTCACTAGCTAGCGGACTCTCCTACAATGAGCAGTTCTTC. Translated: CASSLASGLSYNEQFF.

The chain's CDR3 is CASSQDHRQPQHF. The DNA for the CDR3 is TGTGCCAGCAGCCAAGATCACAGACAGCCCCAGCATTTT. The chain uses TRBV14 and TRBJ1-5, with no clear D. The V end lost 0 bases, the J end lost 7 bases, and 7 bases lay between the germline ends. The germline gives CDR1 SGHDN, CDR2 FVKESK. This CDR3 spans 13 amino acids.

This clone occurred a few times. The chain has TRBV5-8 and TRBJ2-1; 7 bases align to TRBD1. CDR3 length: 15 amino acids. The V gene's germline CDR1 is SGHTS and CDR2 YDEGEE. V gave up 4 bases and J gave up 12 bases; unmatched junction bases: 16. The CDR3 DNA reads as TGTGCCAGCAGCCAAATGACAGGGCTTAAGGGTTGGCAGTTCTTC. Translating gives CASSQMTGLKGWQFF.

V and J are TRBV9 and TRBJ1-1; 9 bases match TRBD1. The CDR3 is 14 residues long. V shed 2 bases and J 3 bases; nucleotides not matched to a gene: 2. In germline, CDR1 is SGDLS, CDR2 YYNGEE. The CDR3 region has the DNA TGTGCCAGCAGCGTGGGACAGGGATACACTGAAGCTTTCTTT. Residues: CASSVGQGYTEAFF.

This clone has more than one count but fewer than ten. V is TRBV7-3 and J is TRBJ2-7, with TRBD1 identical over 7 bases. The V and J ends lost 5 bases and 4 bases, in that order; junction bases with no gene match: 11. The CDR3 extends over 15 amino acids. The germline CDR1 and CDR2 sequences are SGHTA and FQGTGA. The CDR3 region is CASSILQGKPYEQYF. The CDR3 DNA reads TGTGCCAGCAGCATCCTACAGGGGAAGCCATACGAGCAGTACTTC.

The CDR3 spells CASTIFTGAEQYF. CDR3 DNA: TGTGCCAGCACGATTTTTACAGGTGCCGAGCAGTACTTC. The chain recombines TRBV18 with TRBJ2-7; possibly TRBD1 for D (5 bases). The CDR3 totals 13 residues. Trimming left V 8 bases short and J 6 bases short, with 17 bases between. CDR1 KGHSH and CDR2 LQKENI come from the germline V gene.